The T cell receptor (beta chain) described here comes from a study of cytotoxic CD8 clonotypes in ibrutinib-treated CLL. Trimming cost V 2 bases and J 2 bases; bases outside gene matches: 5. CDR3 length equals 15 residues. Germline CDR1 MGHRA, CDR2 YSYEKL. To note about this clone: As yet, its antigen is unknown.

The table came from immunoSEQ multiplex PCR; TCRdb's copy has only in-frame clones and leaves some out. This sample carries approximately 350,000 clones, around 66% of them seen once, and the ten largest clones take roughly 6.8%. Study-wide points: Clonality correlated strongly with circulating CD8+ T cells and exceeded age-matched healthy donors at baseline.

The chain uses TRBV4-1 and TRBJ2-7, with 8 bases aligning to TRBD1. The sample in question was PBMCs, obtained after 36 months of ibrutinib treatment. The sequence came from a human donor with chronic lymphocytic leukemia. The CDR3 sequence is CASSQRTGSAYEQYF. In DNA, the CDR3 is TGCGCCAGCAGCCAAAGGACAGGGTCGGCCTACGAGCAGTACTTC.